This T cell receptor beta chain originates from a study of T-cell reconstitution after alpha-beta-depleted transplantation in children. Findings and limits, study-wide: After transplant, at about two months, alpha-beta T cells were reportedly derived from several hundred expanded graft clones. The main origin of T-cell counts and diversity one year after transplant was newly produced T cells.

Unique molecular identifiers were incorporated when the TCRbeta library was constructed. TCRdb used MiXCR to reprocess the PCR reads, holding one entry per CDR3 protein. Here the sample spans around 450,000 distinct CDR3 sequences, 16% being singletons. This clonotype was seen only a few times. Its antigen is unknown. The V and J ends lost 4 bases and 2 bases respectively, with 11 bases between them. Germline CDR1 reads ENHRY; CDR2 reads SYGVKD. CDR3 size: 14 residues. This sample comprised PBMCs, mostly from graft donor cells, obtained 360 days after TCRalphabeta/CD19-depleted stem cell transplant. This sequence originates from a boy in the first two years of life who had a stem cell transplant for Wiskott-Aldrich syndrome, so the T cells may come from the graft donor. This chain joins TRBV10-3 and TRBJ1-2, with D tentatively TRBD1 (6 bases). The CDR3 is CAISGWDKNYGYTF. Written as DNA, the CDR3 is TGTGCCATCAGTGGATGGGACAAGAACTATGGCTACACCTTC.